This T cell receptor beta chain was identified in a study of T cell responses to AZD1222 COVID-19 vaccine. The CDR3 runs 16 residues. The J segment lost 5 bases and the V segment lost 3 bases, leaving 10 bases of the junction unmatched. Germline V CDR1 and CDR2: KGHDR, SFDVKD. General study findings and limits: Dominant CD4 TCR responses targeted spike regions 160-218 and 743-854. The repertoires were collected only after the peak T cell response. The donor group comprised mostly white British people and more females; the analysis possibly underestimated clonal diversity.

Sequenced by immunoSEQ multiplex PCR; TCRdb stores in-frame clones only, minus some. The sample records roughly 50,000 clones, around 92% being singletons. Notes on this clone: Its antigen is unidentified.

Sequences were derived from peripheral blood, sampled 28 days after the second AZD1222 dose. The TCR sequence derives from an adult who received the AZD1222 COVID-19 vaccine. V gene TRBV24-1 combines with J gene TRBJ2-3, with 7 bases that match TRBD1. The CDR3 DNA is TGTGCCACCAGTGATATCCGGGACAGAACTGGAGATACGCAGTATTTT. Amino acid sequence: CATSDIRDRTGDTQYF.